A selection of T cell receptor beta chains follows, all from one sample in a study of a mutant IDH1 vaccine in newly diagnosed glioma. These receptors' targets are unknown. The data were produced by immunoSEQ multiplex PCR, yet TCRdb's version contains in-frame clones alone and is incomplete. The data contain some 29,000 clones, roughly four fifths of them singletons. The input for sequencing was PBMCs, taken from a glioma patient whose treatment included an IDH1 peptide vaccine. The source of these receptors is a woman aged 30 to 39 with glioma. The CDR3 runs from the conserved cysteine through the conserved F or W. A D gene is named only where the DNA matches it firmly. Size is omitted from some rows. Given values are once, few, many or a class for expanded clones.

>.|TRBJ1-1|TRBV12-5|.
TGTGCTAGTGGTACCCACACTGAAGCTTTCTTT
CASGTHTEAFF
>once|TRBJ1-2|TRBV27|.
TGTGCCAGCAGTTATGGGACGGACCGTGGTGGGTATGGCTACACCTTC
CASSYGTDRGGYGYTF
>.|TRBJ1-4|TRBV7-2|TRBD1
TGTGCCAGCAGCTTAGATGGACAGGGGAATGAAAAACTGTTTTTT
CASSLDGQGNEKLFF
>few|TRBJ2-7|TRBV7-6|.
TGTGCCAGCAACCCGGGAAGGGTCTACGAGCAGTACTTC
CASNPGRVYEQYF
>.|TRBJ1-1|TRBV23-1|.
TGCGCCAGCAGTCAATCGAAACGGGGGGCGGGTACTTTCTTT
CASSQSKRGAGTFF
>once|TRBJ1-5|TRBV9|.
TGTGCCAGCAGCCGGGATTCCGATCAGCCCCAGCATTTT
CASSRDSDQPQHF
>medium-sized|TRBJ1-1|TRBV19|TRBD1
TGTGCCAGTAGTCGGCGGGGACAGGGGCCGAACACTGAAGCTTTCTTT
CASSRRGQGPNTEAFF
>once|TRBJ2-3|TRBV7-2|.
TGTGCCAGCAGCTTAGAGGGTGGAGGCATGGGTCCTCAGTATTTT
CASSLEGGGMGPQYF
>few|TRBJ1-1|TRBV7-9|TRBD1
TGTGCCAGCAGCCTAGACAGGGTCCTCACTGAAGCTTTCTTT
CASSLDRVLTEAFF
>few|TRBJ1-2|TRBV5-6|.
TGTGCCAGCAGTACAGGGCCCTATGGCTACACCTTC
CASSTGPYGYTF
>.|TRBJ1-2|TRBV6-5|.
TGTGCCAGCAGTAACTTCGGCTTGGGGGCGGACTATGGCTACACCTTC
CASSNFGLGADYGYTF
>.|TRBJ2-3|TRBV10-3|.
TGTGCCATCAGGATAGGGGGTTCTGATACGCAGTATTTT
CAIRIGGSDTQYF
>.|TRBJ2-2|TRBV7-2|TRBD2
TGTGCCAGCAGCCCACCAAGCGGGGGGGCCTCGAGCACCGGGGAGCTGTTTTTT
CASSPPSGGASSTGELFF
>once|TRBJ1-5|TRBV7-9|TRBD1
TGTGCCAGCAGCTTAGCTACAGGGGGCTCGGGCAATCAGCCCCAGCATTTT
CASSLATGGSGNQPQHF